Below, 30 T cell receptor beta chains from the same sample are listed, as sequenced in a study of blood T cell repertoires in COVID-19. The data were produced by immunoSEQ multiplex PCR, yet TCRdb's version contains in-frame clones alone and is incomplete. The table lists some 29,000 clones, less than 95% of them singletons. Sequenced input: peripheral blood. All receptors come from an older man with active or convalescent COVID-19.

The CDR3 protein is CATSDSGGLSTDTQYF. The CDR3 nucleotides read TGTGCCACCAGTGATTCTGGGGGCCTGAGCACAGATACGCAGTATTTT. The rearrangement joins TRBV24-1 to TRBJ2-3, with D tentatively TRBD1 (6 bases). The CDR3 contains 16 residues. V was pared by 2 bases and J by 0 bases, with 11 bases between. The germline gives CDR1 KGHDR, CDR2 SFDVKD.

The chain links TRBV9 to TRBJ1-3; possibly TRBD1 for D (6 bases). V gave up 3 bases and J gave up 4 bases, with 20 bases separating them. The CDR3 covers 17 residues. CDR1 is SGDLS, CDR2 YYNGEE, per germline. The CDR3 DNA sequence: TGTGCCAGCAGCGAAACAACAGGGAGAGGTTCGGGAAACACCATATATTTT. This encodes CASSETTGRGSGNTIYF.

CDR3 sequence reads: CASSPTGRGGNTIYF. In DNA form, the CDR3 reads TGTGCCAGCTCACCAACGGGCAGAGGGGGAAACACCATATATTTT. The chain joins TRBV18 to TRBJ1-3, with unresolved D. V dropped 2 bases and J dropped 4 bases, with 12 bases sitting between them. The germline gives CDR1 KGHSH, CDR2 LQKENI. The CDR3 has 15 residues.

The chain carries TRBV28 and TRBJ1-2; 7 positions match TRBD1. CDR1 and CDR2 from the germline V gene are MDHEN and SYDVKM. Losses at the gene ends were 5 bases for V and 2 bases for J; bases not matched to a gene: 5. This CDR3 has 14 residues. The CDR3 DNA is TGTGCCAGCAGTAACAGGGGCGCCAACTATGGCTACACCTTC. This translates into CASSNRGANYGYTF.

The J gene is TRBJ1-1, the V gene TRBV11-2; tentative D call: TRBD1 (6 bases). The germline V gene encodes CDR1 SGHAT and CDR2 FQNNGV. V was pared by 5 bases and J by 10 bases, with 14 bases between. This CDR3 comprises 12 residues. The DNA for the CDR3 is TGTGCCAGCAGCCCTGGGGGGGGGCGAGCTTTCTTT. It is translated as CASSPGGGRAFF.

This clone was recorded once. V is TRBV5-1 and J is TRBJ2-2, with a possible D match to TRBD2 (7 bases). CDR3 length equals 16 residues. Germline CDR1 reads SGHRS; CDR2 reads YFSETQ. V lost 4 bases to trimming and J lost 0 bases, with 13 bases between them. The CDR3 DNA sequence: TGCGCCAGCAGCCCAGAGGGGGGGGCGAACACCGGGGAGCTGTTTTTT. It encodes CASSPEGGANTGELFF.

This chain connects TRBV27 to TRBJ1-1; TRBD1 matches at 10 bases. This CDR3 has 19 residues. V was clipped by 6 bases and J by 1 base; unmatched bases: 17. The V gene's germline CDR1 is MNHEY and CDR2 SMNVEV (reference sequence). As DNA, the CDR3 is TGTGCCAGCAGCAAGGACAGGGGGAAGTTGGTTGTTGGGAACACTGAAGCTTTCTTT. Its translation is CASSKDRGKLVVGNTEAFF.

This chain uses TRBV24-1 with TRBJ2-5; TRBD1 aligns across 8 bases. This CDR3 region has 17 residues. V lost 1 base and J lost 5; bases outside the gene matches: 11. CDR1 is KGHDR, CDR2 SFDVKD, per germline. The CDR3 bases are TGTGCCACCAGTGATTTCCCAGGGAGACAGGGGTCCGAGACCCAGTACTTC. Its protein product is CATSDFPGRQGSETQYF.

The J gene is TRBJ1-4, the V gene TRBV28; possible D gene TRBD1, 5 bases. V was cut by 3 bases and J by 0 bases, with 14 bases left in between. CDR1 is MDHEN, CDR2 SYDVKM, per germline. The length of the CDR3 is 17 residues. The CDR3 region is CASSFREGRPTNEKLFF. Here the CDR3 DNA reads TGTGCCAGCAGTTTTCGGGAGGGGAGGCCAACTAATGAAAAACTGTTTTTT.

The chain employs TRBV30 and TRBJ1-6, with a weak D call TRBD1 (6 bases). V was shortened by 1 base and J by 9 bases, with 13 bases between the two germline ends. Germline V CDR1 and CDR2: GTSNPN, SVGIG (reference sequence). The CDR3 extends over 14 amino acids. This CDR3 is CAWSGGQRISPLHF. DNA of the CDR3: TGTGCCTGGAGTGGGGGGCAGCGAATTTCACCCCTCCACTTT.

The chain has TRBV28 and TRBJ1-5; no clear D gene. Trimming pared 11 bases from V and 1 base from J, leaving 15 bases between. This CDR3 has 14 residues. From germline, CDR1 is MDHEN and CDR2 SYDVKM. CDR3 nucleotides: TGTGCCGGCAACACGGGAGTAAGCAATCAGCCCCAGCATTTT. It specifies CAGNTGVSNQPQHF.

The chain joins TRBV6-5 to TRBJ1-2; possible D gene TRBD1, 6 bases. This CDR3 is built from 14 residues. CDR1 and CDR2 (germline): MNHEY, SVGAGI. V was trimmed by 6 bases and J by 3 bases, leaving 14 bases between them. CDR3 sequence reads: CASSRQGLYYGYTF. The CDR3 DNA reads TGTGCCAGCAGCCGGCAGGGGCTTTACTATGGCTACACCTTC.

This chain uses TRBV18 with TRBJ2-5; TRBD2 matches at 11 bases. Germline V lookup: CDR1 KGHSH, CDR2 LQKENI. V was pared by 3 bases and J by 5 bases, with 8 bases of the junction left unmatched. The CDR3 runs 16 residues. The CDR3 bases are TGTGCCAGCTCACCTTTAGCGGGAGGGCCCTCGGAGACCCAGTACTTC. It is translated as CASSPLAGGPSETQYF.

The chain combines TRBV18 with TRBJ1-1; tentative D call: TRBD1 (6 bases). The CDR3 spans 15 residues. The germline CDR1 and CDR2 sequences are KGHSH and LQKENI. V lost 0 bases, J lost 4 bases, and 12 bases lay in between. The DNA of the CDR3 is TGTGCCAGCTCACCACCGCAGGGGTCAGGCACTGAAGCTTTCTTT. It specifies CASSPPQGSGTEAFF.

The chain carries TRBV5-5 and TRBJ1-5; D is ambiguous. This CDR3 contains 14 residues. Germline V gives CDR1 SGHKS, CDR2 YYEKEE (reference sequence). V was cut by 0 bases and J by 0 bases, with 4 bases left in between. CDR3 protein: CASSLEYSNQPQHF. The CDR3 DNA reads as TGTGCCAGCAGCTTGGAATATAGCAATCAGCCCCAGCATTTT.

The chain is built from TRBV11-2 and TRBJ2-5; 9 nucleotides align to TRBD2. The CDR3 length is 19 residues. Germline V gives CDR1 SGHAT, CDR2 FQNNGV. V lost 5 bases and J lost 4; bases outside the gene matches: 20. The CDR3 DNA reads TGTGCCAGCAGCCTCGGGTCTACTAGCGGGCTTTCATTGGGAGAGACCCAGTACTTC. Its protein is CASSLGSTSGLSLGETQYF.

The V gene is TRBV6-1, the J gene TRBJ2-7, with D possibly being TRBD2 (6 bases). Germline loops: CDR1 MNHNS, CDR2 SASEGT. This CDR3 region has 17 residues. Trimming stripped 3 bases from V and 6 bases from J, with 24 bases between. The CDR3 nucleotides read TGTGCCAGCAGTGAGACCGGGACTGCCAGCGCCGGCGGCGAGCAGTACTTC. Residues: CASSETGTASAGGEQYF.

The V gene is TRBV15, the J gene TRBJ2-5; 8 bases fit TRBD2. V was pared by 1 base and J by 4 bases, with 8 bases of the junction left unmatched. CDR1 is LNHNV, CDR2 YYDKDF, per germline (reference sequence). This CDR3 contains 16 residues. Written as DNA, the CDR3 is TGTGCCACCAGCAGAGGGGCGGGACTAGGATTAGAGACCCAGTACTTC. Translating gives CATSRGAGLGLETQYF. Based on the CDR3 plus reference TRBV15 and TRBJ2-5, the full variable domain is DAMVIQNPRYQVTQFGKPVTLSCSQTLNHNVMYWYQQKSSQAPKLLFHYYDKDFNNEADTPDNFQSRRPNTSFCFLDIRSPGLGDTAMYLCATSRGAGLGLETQYFGPGTRLLVL.

The chain uses TRBV5-1 and TRBJ2-7; the match to TRBD1 covers 9 bases. Per the germline V gene, CDR1 is SGHRS and CDR2 is YFSETQ. This CDR3 has 16 residues. V gave up 4 bases and J gave up 5 bases; unmatched junction bases: 13. CDR3 nucleotides: TGCGCCAGCAGCAAGACCAGGACAGGGGCGGTCCACGAGCAGTACTTC. Translated, it gives CASSKTRTGAVHEQYF.

This chain connects TRBV5-6 to TRBJ1-4; 8 nucleotides align to TRBD1. Trimming at V came to 8 bases and at J to 4 bases, leaving 7 bases not matched to a gene. The CDR3 consists of 14 residues. Germline values: CDR1 SGHDT, CDR2 YYEEEE. In DNA form, the CDR3 reads TGTGCCAGTACCGGACAGGGACTTAATGAAAAACTGTTTTTT. This codes for CASTGQGLNEKLFF.

The chain joins TRBV2 to TRBJ1-2; D is ambiguous. V was trimmed by 3 bases and J by 7 bases, leaving 9 bases between them. The germline V gene has CDR1 SNHLY and CDR2 FYNNEI. This CDR3 spans 12 amino acids. For the CDR3, the DNA is TGTGCCAGCAGTGACTATGTACTTGGCTACACCTTC. Translating gives CASSDYVLGYTF.

The chain combines TRBV27 with TRBJ2-7, with D perhaps matching TRBD1 (6 bases). This CDR3 is built from 15 residues. With 4 bases removed from V and 3 bases from J, the gap between germline ends came to 16 bases. Germline V CDR1 and CDR2: MNHEY, SMNVEV (reference sequence). Written as DNA, the CDR3 is TGTGCCAGCAGTTCCCCTCGACAGGCAATCTACGAGCAGTACTTC. It encodes CASSSPRQAIYEQYF.

J is TRBJ1-4 and V is TRBV2; a weak D match, TRBD1 (6 bases). Deletions cut 1 base from V and 3 bases from J, with 12 bases between. There are 16 residues in the CDR3. The germline V gene has CDR1 SNHLY and CDR2 FYNNEI. The chain's CDR3 is CASSEGTGLPNEKLFF. As DNA, the CDR3 is TGTGCCAGCAGTGAAGGCACAGGGTTGCCTAATGAAAAACTGTTTTTT.

This rearrangement joins TRBV9 to TRBJ1-2; 7 bases are a match to TRBD1. The trim removed 4 bases at V and 6 bases at J, leaving 6 bases unmatched. Germline V lookup: CDR1 SGDLS, CDR2 YYNGEE. The CDR3 totals 13 residues. CDR3 DNA: TGTGCCAGCAGCCCTTTAACAGGGGATGGCTACACCTTC. Its translation: CASSPLTGDGYTF.

This sequence joins TRBV4-2 and TRBJ1-2; 7 bases align to TRBD1. J was trimmed by 6 bases and V by 1 base; bases with no gene match: 5. The CDR3 totals 14 residues. Germline V gene lookup returns CDR1 LGHNA and CDR2 YNFKEQ. CDR3 residues: CASSQVGTDHGYTF. In DNA form, the CDR3 reads TGTGCCAGCAGCCAAGTAGGGACAGATCATGGCTACACCTTC.

The chain uses TRBV11-2 and TRBJ1-2, with unresolved D. The CDR3 length is 13 residues. With 1 base removed from V and 7 bases from J, the gap between germline ends came to 10 bases. CDR1 SGHAT and CDR2 FQNNGV come from the germline V gene. Here the CDR3 reads CASSLVELSGYTF. The CDR3 nucleotides are TGTGCCAGCAGCTTAGTTGAGCTGTCTGGCTACACCTTC. Based on the CDR3 plus reference TRBV11-2 and TRBJ1-2, the full variable domain is EAGVAQSPRYKIIEKRQSVAFWCNPISGHATLYWYQQILGQGPKLLIQFQNNGVVDDSQLPKDRFSAERLKGVDSTLKIQPAKLEDSAVYLCASSLVELSGYTFGSGTRLTVV.

This chain connects TRBV4-2 to TRBJ1-3; D remains unclear. Germline V CDR1 and CDR2: LGHNA, YNFKEQ. V lost 0 bases, J lost 3 bases, and 9 bases lay in between. This CDR3 has 15 amino acids. CDR3 amino acids: CASSQEGGFGNTIYF. DNA of the CDR3: TGTGCCAGCAGCCAAGAGGGAGGTTTTGGAAACACCATATATTTT.

In its sample, this clone was seen once. The chain joins TRBV29-1 to TRBJ1-6; no clear D. CDR1 and CDR2 from the germline V gene are SQVTM and ANQGSEA. The CDR3 length is 15 residues. Between the trimmed V and J ends, which lost 4 bases and 6 bases, there was a span of 16 bases. CDR3 residues: CSVGEGLGFNSPLHF. CDR3 sequence (DNA): TGCAGCGTTGGTGAGGGATTAGGGTTTAATTCACCCCTCCACTTT. Filled out from reference TRBV29-1 and TRBJ1-6, the complete variable domain reads SAVISQKPSRDICQRGTSLTIQCQVDSQVTMMFWYRQQPGQSLTLIATANQGSEATYESGFVIDKFPISRPNLTFSTLTVSNMSPEDSSIYLCSVGEGLGFNSPLHFGNGTRLTVT.

This rearrangement joins TRBV9 to TRBJ2-1; TRBD2 aligns across 8 bases. Per the germline V gene, CDR1 is SGDLS and CDR2 is YYNGEE. The CDR3 sequence is 17 residues long. Trimming cost V 0 bases and J 0 bases; bases outside gene matches: 5. This chain's CDR3 is CASSVELAASSYNEQFF. CDR3 DNA sequence: TGTGCCAGCAGCGTAGAACTAGCGGCTAGCTCCTACAATGAGCAGTTCTTC.

The rearrangement joins TRBV6-1 to TRBJ2-7; tentative D call: TRBD1 (5 bases). The CDR3 is 13 residues long. Trimming left V 0 bases short and J 9 bases short, with 12 bases between. Germline V gene sequence: CDR1 MNHNS, CDR2 SASEGT. The CDR3 loop is CASSEAGPTGQYF. The CDR3 DNA follows: TGTGCCAGCAGTGAAGCGGGGCCTACGGGGCAGTACTTC.